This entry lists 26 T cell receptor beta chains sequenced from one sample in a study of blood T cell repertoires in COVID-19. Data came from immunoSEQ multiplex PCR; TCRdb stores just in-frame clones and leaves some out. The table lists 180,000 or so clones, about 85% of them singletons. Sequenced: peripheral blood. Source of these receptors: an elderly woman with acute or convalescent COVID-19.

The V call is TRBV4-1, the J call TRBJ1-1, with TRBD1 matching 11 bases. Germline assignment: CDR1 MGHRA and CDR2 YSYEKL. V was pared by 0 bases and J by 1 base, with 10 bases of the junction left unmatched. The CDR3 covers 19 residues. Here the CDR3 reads CASSQDRTGDRGSNTEAFF. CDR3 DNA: TGCGCCAGCAGCCAAGATAGGACGGGGGACAGGGGGTCGAACACTGAAGCTTTCTTT.

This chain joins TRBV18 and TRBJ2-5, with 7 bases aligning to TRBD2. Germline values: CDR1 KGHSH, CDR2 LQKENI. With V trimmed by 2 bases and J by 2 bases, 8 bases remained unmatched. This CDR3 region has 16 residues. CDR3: CASSPRSGAPQETQYF. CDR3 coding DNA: TGTGCCAGCTCACCAAGGAGCGGGGCCCCACAAGAGACCCAGTACTTC.

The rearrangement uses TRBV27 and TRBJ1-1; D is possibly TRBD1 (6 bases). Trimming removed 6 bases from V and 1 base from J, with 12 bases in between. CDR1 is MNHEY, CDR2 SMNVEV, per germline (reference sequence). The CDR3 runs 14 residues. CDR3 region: CASSLRGRNTEAFF. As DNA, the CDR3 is TGTGCCAGCAGCCTTAGGGGGAGGAACACTGAAGCTTTCTTT.

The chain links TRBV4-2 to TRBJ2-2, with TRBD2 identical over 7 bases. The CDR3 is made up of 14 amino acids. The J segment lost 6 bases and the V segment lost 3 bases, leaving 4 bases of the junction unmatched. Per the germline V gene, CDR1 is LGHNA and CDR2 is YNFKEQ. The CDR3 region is CASSQTGLAGELFF. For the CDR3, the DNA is TGTGCCAGCAGCCAGACTGGACTAGCCGGGGAGCTGTTTTTT.

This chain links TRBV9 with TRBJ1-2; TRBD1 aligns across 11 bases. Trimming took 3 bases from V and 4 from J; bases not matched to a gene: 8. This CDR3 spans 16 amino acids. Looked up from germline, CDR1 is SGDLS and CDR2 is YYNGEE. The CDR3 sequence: CASSARTGGKSYGYTF. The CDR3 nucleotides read TGTGCCAGCAGCGCCCGGACAGGGGGCAAGAGCTATGGCTACACCTTC.

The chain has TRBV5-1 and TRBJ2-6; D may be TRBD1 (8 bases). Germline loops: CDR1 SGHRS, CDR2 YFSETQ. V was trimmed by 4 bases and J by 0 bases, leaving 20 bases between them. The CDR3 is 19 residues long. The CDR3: CASSPRTGRGLSGANVLTF. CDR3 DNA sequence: TGCGCCAGCAGCCCTAGGACAGGGAGGGGGCTCTCTGGGGCCAACGTCCTGACTTTC. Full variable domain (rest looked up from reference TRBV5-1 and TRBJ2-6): KAGVTQTPRYLIKTRGQQVTLSCSPISGHRSVSWYQQTPGQGLQFLFEYFSETQRNKGNFPGRFSGRQFSNSRSEMNVSTLELGDSALYLCASSPRTGRGLSGANVLTFGAGSRLTVL.

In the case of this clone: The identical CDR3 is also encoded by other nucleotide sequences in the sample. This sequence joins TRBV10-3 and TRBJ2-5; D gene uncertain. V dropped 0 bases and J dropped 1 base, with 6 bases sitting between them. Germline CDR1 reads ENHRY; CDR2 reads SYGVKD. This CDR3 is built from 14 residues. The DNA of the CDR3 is TGTGCCATCAGTGAGTCGGCAGGCCAAGAGACCCAGTACTTC. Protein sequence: CAISESAGQETQYF.

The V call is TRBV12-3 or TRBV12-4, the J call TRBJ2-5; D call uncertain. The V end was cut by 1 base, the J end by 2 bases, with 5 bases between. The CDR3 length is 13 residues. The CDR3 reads CASSLVRQETQYF. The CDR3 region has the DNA TGTGCCAGCAGTTTAGTCAGACAAGAGACCCAGTACTTC.

The CDR3, as DNA: TGTGCCAGCAGCACCGGGACTACGTACTCCTACGAGCAGTACTTC. Translated, it gives CASSTGTTYSYEQYF. The chain uses TRBV7-2 and TRBJ2-7; TRBD2 matches 7 bases. J gave up 0 bases and V 5 bases, and 7 bases lay outside the gene matches. This CDR3 is 15 amino acids long. Germline lookup yields CDR1 SGHTA and CDR2 FQGNSA.

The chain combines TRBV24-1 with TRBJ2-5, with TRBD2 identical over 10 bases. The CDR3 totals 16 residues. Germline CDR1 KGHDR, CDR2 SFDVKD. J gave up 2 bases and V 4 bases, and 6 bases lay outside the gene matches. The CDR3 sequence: CATSEGSGREQETQYF. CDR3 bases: TGTGCCACCAGTGAGGGAAGCGGGAGGGAACAAGAGACCCAGTACTTC.

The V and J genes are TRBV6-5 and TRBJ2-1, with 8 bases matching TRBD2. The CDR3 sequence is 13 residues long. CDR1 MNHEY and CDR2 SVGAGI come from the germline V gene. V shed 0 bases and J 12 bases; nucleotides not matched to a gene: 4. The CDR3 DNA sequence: TGTGCCAGCAGTTACTCGAGACGGGAGGGGCAGTTCTTC. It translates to CASSYSRREGQFF.

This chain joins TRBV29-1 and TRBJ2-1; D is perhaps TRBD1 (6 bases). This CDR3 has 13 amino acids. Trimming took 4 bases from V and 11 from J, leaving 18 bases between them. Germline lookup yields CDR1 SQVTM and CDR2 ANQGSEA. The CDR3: CSVAWTDNEKQFF. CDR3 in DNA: TGCAGCGTTGCCTGGACAGACAATGAGAAGCAGTTCTTC.

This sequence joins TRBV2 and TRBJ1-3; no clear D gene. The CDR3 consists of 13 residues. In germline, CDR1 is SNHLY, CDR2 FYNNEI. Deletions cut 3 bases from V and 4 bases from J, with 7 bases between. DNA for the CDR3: TGTGCCAGCAGTGAGAACACAGGAAACACCATATATTTT. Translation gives CASSENTGNTIYF.

This CDR3 is CASSPRSQGLRPDTQYF. The DNA of the CDR3 is TGTGCCAGCAGCCCTCGCTCCCAGGGACTACGACCAGATACGCAGTATTTT. The chain employs TRBV9 and TRBJ2-3; TRBD2 matches at 7 bases. The V and J ends lost 4 bases and 4 bases, in that order; junction bases with no gene match: 15. Looked up from germline, CDR1 is SGDLS and CDR2 is YYNGEE. The CDR3 runs to 17 residues.

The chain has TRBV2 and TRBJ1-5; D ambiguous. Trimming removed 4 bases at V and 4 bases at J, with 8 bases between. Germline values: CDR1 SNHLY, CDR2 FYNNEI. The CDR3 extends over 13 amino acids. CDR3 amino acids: CASSGLPNQPQHF. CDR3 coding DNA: TGTGCCAGCAGTGGACTTCCGAATCAGCCCCAGCATTTT.

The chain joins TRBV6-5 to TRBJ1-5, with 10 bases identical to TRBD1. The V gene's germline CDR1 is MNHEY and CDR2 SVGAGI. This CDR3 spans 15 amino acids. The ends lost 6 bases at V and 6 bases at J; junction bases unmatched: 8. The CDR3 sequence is CASSIRQGAGQPQHF. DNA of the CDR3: TGTGCCAGCAGCATACGACAGGGGGCAGGTCAGCCCCAGCATTTT.

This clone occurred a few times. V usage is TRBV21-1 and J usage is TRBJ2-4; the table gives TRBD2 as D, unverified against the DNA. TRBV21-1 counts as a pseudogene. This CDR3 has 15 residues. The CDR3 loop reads CASTGPYLAKNIQYF. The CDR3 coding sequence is TGTGCCAGCACGGGTCCTTACCTAGCCAAAAACATTCAGTACTTC.

For the CDR3, the DNA is TGTGCCAGCAGCTCCAGCGGCTTGTCCTACAATGAGCAGTTCTTC. It is translated as CASSSSGLSYNEQFF. This chain uses TRBV7-8 with TRBJ2-1; tentatively, D is TRBD2 (5 bases). Trimming shortened V by 4 bases and J by 1 base, and 11 bases separated the two germline ends. There are 15 residues in the CDR3. The germline CDR1 and CDR2 sequences are SGHVS and FQNEAQ.

In DNA form, the CDR3 reads TGTGCCAGCAGTTTTCTTAATACCCCGGTGACTAATGAAAAACTGTTTTTT. Its translation: CASSFLNTPVTNEKLFF. J is TRBJ1-4 and V is TRBV27; unclear D gene. V lost 3 bases and J lost 2, with 16 bases in between. This CDR3 has 17 amino acids. Germline values: CDR1 MNHEY, CDR2 SMNVEV (reference sequence).

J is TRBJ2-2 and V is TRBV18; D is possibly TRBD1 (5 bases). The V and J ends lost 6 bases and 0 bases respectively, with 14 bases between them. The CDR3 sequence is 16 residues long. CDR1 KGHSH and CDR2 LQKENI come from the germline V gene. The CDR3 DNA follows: TGTGCCAGCTCGCCCATGGGCAGGGCGAACACCGGGGAGCTGTTTTTT. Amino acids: CASSPMGRANTGELFF.

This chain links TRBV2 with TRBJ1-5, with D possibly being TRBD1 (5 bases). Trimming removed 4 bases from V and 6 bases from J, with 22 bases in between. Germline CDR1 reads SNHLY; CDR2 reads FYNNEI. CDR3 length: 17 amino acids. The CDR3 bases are TGTGCCAGCAGTGCATCCACGGGGGGGAGGGGATCTCAGCCCCAGCATTTT. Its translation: CASSASTGGRGSQPQHF.

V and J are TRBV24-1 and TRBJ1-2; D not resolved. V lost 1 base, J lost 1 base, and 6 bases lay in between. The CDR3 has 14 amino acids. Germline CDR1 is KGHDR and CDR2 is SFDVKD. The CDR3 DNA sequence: TGTGCCACCAGTGATTTTCGTCTTAACTATGGCTACACCTTC. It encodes CATSDFRLNYGYTF.

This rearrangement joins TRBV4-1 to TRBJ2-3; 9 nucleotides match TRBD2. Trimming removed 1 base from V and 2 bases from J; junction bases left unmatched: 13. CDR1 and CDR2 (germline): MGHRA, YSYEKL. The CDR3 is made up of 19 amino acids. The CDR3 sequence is CASSQVVLRAGGPTDTQYF. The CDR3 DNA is TGCGCCAGCAGCCAAGTGGTGCTAAGGGCGGGAGGGCCCACAGATACGCAGTATTTT.

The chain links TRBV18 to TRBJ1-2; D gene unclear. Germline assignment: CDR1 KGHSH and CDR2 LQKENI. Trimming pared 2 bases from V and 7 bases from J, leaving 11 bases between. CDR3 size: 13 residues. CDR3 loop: CASSPTSLPGYTF. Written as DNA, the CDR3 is TGTGCCAGCTCACCAACGAGTCTCCCTGGCTACACCTTC.

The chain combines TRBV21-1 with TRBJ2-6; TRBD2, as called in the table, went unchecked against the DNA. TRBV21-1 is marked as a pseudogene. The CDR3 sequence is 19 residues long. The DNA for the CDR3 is TGTGCCAGCAGCTCGGCGGGGGTGTGCTTCTTATCCGGGGCCAACGTCCTGACTTTC. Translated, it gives CASSSAGVCFLSGANVLTF.

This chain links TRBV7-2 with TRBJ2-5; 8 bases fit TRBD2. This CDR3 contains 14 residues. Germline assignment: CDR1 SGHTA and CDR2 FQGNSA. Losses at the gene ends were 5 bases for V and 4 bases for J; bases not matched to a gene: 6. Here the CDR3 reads CASSPWTSLETQYF. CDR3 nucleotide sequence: TGTGCCAGCAGCCCCTGGACTAGCTTAGAGACCCAGTACTTC.